Following are 11 T cell receptor beta chains from one sample sequenced in a study of cytomegalovirus exposure and HLA in healthy donors. The primer mix had 60 Vbeta and 13 Jbeta primers. Assay: immunoSEQ multiplex PCR; the TCRdb copy retains only in-frame clones and omits some. This sample has approximately 110,000 clones, with around four fifths found just once. The sequenced sample consisted of PBMCs. All receptors come from a woman aged 40 to 55 in good health and CMV-seronegative.

In DNA, the CDR3 is TGTGCCAGCAGCTTAGGGCCCCGGGCGGGGGGGACAGATACGCAGTATTTT. It translates to CASSLGPRAGGTDTQYF. The chain recombines TRBV7-3 with TRBJ2-3, with 9 bases aligning to TRBD2. Unmatched junction bases numbered 9, after V lost 2 bases and J lost 3 bases. The germline CDR1 and CDR2 sequences are SGHTA and FQGTGA. The CDR3 totals 17 residues.

The J gene is TRBJ2-7, the V gene TRBV28, with 12 bases aligning to TRBD2. J lost 0 bases, V lost 6 bases, and 6 bases had no gene match. The CDR3 spans 16 residues. CDR1 is MDHEN, CDR2 SYDVKM, per germline. The CDR3 region is CASSPTTSGSSYEQYF. CDR3 nucleotide sequence: TGTGCCAGCAGCCCCACGACTAGCGGGAGCTCCTACGAGCAGTACTTC. Looking up the rest from reference TRBV28 and TRBJ2-7 gives the full variable domain: DVKVTQSSRYLVKRTGEKVFLECVQDMDHENMFWYRQDPGLGLRLIYFSYDVKMKEKGDIPEGYSVSREKKERFSLILESASTNQTSMYLCASSPTTSGSSYEQYFGPGTRLTVT.

The chain links TRBV7-2 to TRBJ2-7; 7 nucleotides line up with TRBD1. The CDR3 totals 15 residues. V was clipped by 1 base and J by 1 base; unmatched bases: 4. CDR1 is SGHTA, CDR2 FQGNSA, per germline. CDR3: CASSLGGQFSYEQYF. The CDR3 DNA is TGTGCCAGCAGCTTAGGGGGACAGTTTTCCTACGAGCAGTACTTC.

The chain has TRBV28 and TRBJ2-3; 7 bases agree with TRBD2. Germline lookup yields CDR1 MDHEN and CDR2 SYDVKM. V gave up 5 bases and J gave up 0 bases; unmatched junction bases: 11. The CDR3 totals 17 residues. DNA for the CDR3: TGTGCCAGCAGTCCATTTTTGGGGGGACTAAGCACAGATACGCAGTATTTT. Residues: CASSPFLGGLSTDTQYF.

This clone was observed a few times. V and J are TRBV19 and TRBJ2-6; TRBD1 agrees at 9 bases. The V gene's germline CDR1 is LNHDA and CDR2 SQIVND (reference sequence). J gave up 0 bases and V 9 bases, and 6 bases lay outside the gene matches. There are 16 residues in the CDR3. CDR3: CARRGQGSSGANVLTF. As DNA, the CDR3 is TGTGCCAGGAGGGGACAGGGCTCCTCTGGGGCCAACGTCCTGACTTTC.

The chain carries TRBV25-1 and TRBJ2-7; weak D call: TRBD1 (6 bases). This CDR3 contains 13 residues. Trimming pared 3 bases from V and 4 bases from J, leaving 10 bases between. Germline CDR1 reads MGHDK; CDR2 reads SYGVNS. CDR3 nucleotide sequence: TGTGCCAGCAGTGACCCCAGGGGTTACGAGCAGTACTTC. The encoded protein is CASSDPRGYEQYF.

This chain joins TRBV30 and TRBJ1-2; 8 bases fit TRBD1. The germline V gene has CDR1 GTSNPN and CDR2 SVGIG (reference sequence). J lost 4 bases, V lost 1 base, and 14 bases had no gene match. CDR3 length equals 17 residues. CDR3 in amino acids: CAWSAPNTGGLVYGYTF. The CDR3 DNA sequence: TGTGCCTGGAGTGCCCCTAATACAGGGGGTTTGGTCTATGGCTACACCTTC.

The gene calls are TRBV6-5 and TRBJ1-5; the D gene is possibly TRBD1 (5 bases). Trimming pared 7 bases from V and 7 bases from J, leaving 17 bases between. CDR3 length equals 14 residues. The germline V gene encodes CDR1 MNHEY and CDR2 SVGAGI. CDR3 nucleotides: TGTGCCAGCAAGTCGAGTAGTCAGGGACAGCCCCAGCATTTT. This translates into CASKSSSQGQPQHF.

This clone has more than one count but fewer than ten. The genes are TRBV27 and TRBJ1-1; TRBD1 aligns across 7 bases. Germline CDR1 MNHEY, CDR2 SMNVEV (reference sequence). The CDR3 contains 15 residues. V lost 6 bases and J lost 5; bases outside the gene matches: 12. The CDR3 nucleotides read TGTGCCAGCAGCCCGTTAGGGGGCGCGGGAACTGAAGCTTTCTTT. It specifies CASSPLGGAGTEAFF.

Only a few counts were recorded for this clone. The rearrangement joins TRBV4-3 to TRBJ2-1; D may be TRBD1 (6 bases). The CDR3 loop spans 17 amino acids. CDR1 is LGHNA, CDR2 YSLEER, per germline. Trimming took off 1 base at V and 6 bases at J, with 19 bases between the two ends. CDR3 in DNA: TGCGCCAGCAGCCAAGGGACCGGGACAAGCCCCTCCAATGAGCAGTTCTTC. It specifies CASSQGTGTSPSNEQFF.

Regarding this clone: Compared with germline, one end of the junction differs, possibly owing to a read error. The V and J genes are TRBV7-9 and TRBJ2-1, with 7 bases aligning to TRBD2. The CDR3 length is 18 residues. Germline CDR1 reads SEHNR; CDR2 reads FQNEAQ (reference sequence). CDR3 in amino acids: CSSSFPFLGGLTYDEQFF. CDR3 DNA: TGTTCCAGCAGCTTCCCATTCCTGGGGGGACTAACGTACGATGAGCAGTTCTTC.